The rows below give T cell receptor beta chains drawn from one sample of a study of blood T cell repertoires in COVID-19. The protocol was immunoSEQ multiplex PCR, while the TCRdb copy is restricted to in-frame clones and leaves out a portion. The data contain 55,000 to 70,000 clones, 85% to 90% of them singletons. The specimen sequenced was PBMCs or T cells enriched from blood (not recorded which). Every receptor here comes from a woman aged 40-49 years who had recovered from COVID-19. The conserved cysteine and the conserved F or W are not part of the CDR3 here. Fields, in order: CDR3 length, D gene, V gene, CDR3 protein. D genes are given only for firm matches.

length: 13
D: -
V: TRBV28
CDR3: ASSLFGGPDYGYT

length: 11
D: TRBD1
V: TRBV10-2
CDR3: ASSGTGRNTIY

length: 10
D: -
V: TRBV4-1
CDR3: ASRQTNTEAF

length: 11
D: -
V: TRBV27
CDR3: ASSRGNNSPLH

length: 14
D: TRBD1
V: TRBV3-1/TRBV3-2
CDR3: ASSQSPGQANYGYT

length: 11
D: -
V: TRBV24-1
CDR3: ATSDLLSYEQY

length: 10
D: -
V: TRBV12-3/TRBV12-4
CDR3: ASSAGLWGYT

length: 12
D: TRBD1
V: TRBV7-8
CDR3: ASNTGVPNTEAF

length: 14
D: -
V: TRBV4-1
CDR3: ASSRTYREMAEKLF

length: 15
D: TRBD2
V: TRBV5-4
CDR3: ASTGTSGDYSTDTQY

length: 12
D: TRBD2
V: TRBV6-5
CDR3: ASRARGAQETQY

length: 15
D: TRBD1
V: TRBV10-3
CDR3: AISESRARTGPYGYT

length: 13
D: -
V: TRBV4-1
CDR3: ASSQDFSMRGGYT

length: 16
D: -
V: TRBV7-3
CDR3: ASSLTGPDFTNTDTQY

length: 11
D: -
V: TRBV12-3/TRBV12-4
CDR3: ASSRHQGSPLH

length: 14
D: TRBD2
V: TRBV28
CDR3: ASSYQRGGYQETQY

length: 9
D: TRBD2
V: TRBV20-1
CDR3: SAGGVNEQY

length: 14
D: -
V: TRBV28
CDR3: ASSPRGVHKGTEAF

length: 9
D: -
V: TRBV3-1/TRBV3-2
CDR3: ASSRQYEQY

length: 14
D: -
V: TRBV5-5
CDR3: ASSLAGSATNEKLF

length: 11
D: -
V: TRBV2
CDR3: ASSDGGSYGYT

length: 12
D: -
V: TRBV5-1
CDR3: ASSLQGRNNEQF

length: 14
D: -
V: TRBV27
CDR3: ASSFFGVAGNTEAF

length: 11
D: -
V: TRBV12-3/TRBV12-4
CDR3: ASSFQNRDGYT

length: 11
D: -
V: TRBV6-1
CDR3: ASSEDNYNEQF

length: 11
D: TRBD2
V: TRBV19
CDR3: ASKIPGGWTQY